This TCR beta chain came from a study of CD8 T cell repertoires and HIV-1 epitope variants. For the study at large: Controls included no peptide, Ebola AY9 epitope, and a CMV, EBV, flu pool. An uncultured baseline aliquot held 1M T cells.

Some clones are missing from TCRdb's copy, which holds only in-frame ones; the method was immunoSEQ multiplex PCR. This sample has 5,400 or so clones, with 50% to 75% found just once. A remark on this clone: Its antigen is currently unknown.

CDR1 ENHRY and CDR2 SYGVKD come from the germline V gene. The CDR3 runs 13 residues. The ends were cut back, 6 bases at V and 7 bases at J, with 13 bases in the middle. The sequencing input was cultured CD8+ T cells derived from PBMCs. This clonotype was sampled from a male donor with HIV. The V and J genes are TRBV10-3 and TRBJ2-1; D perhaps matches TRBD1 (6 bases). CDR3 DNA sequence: TGTGCCATCAGCCTGGACAGATTTAATGAGCAGTTCTTC. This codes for CAISLDRFNEQFF.